A single T cell receptor beta chain is shown here with its context. The sample comes from a study of blood T cell repertoires in COVID-19. Assay used: immunoSEQ multiplex PCR; TCRdb lists only in-frame clones, some missing. Among about 47,000 clones listed, about 80% were seen once. This CDR3 comprises 16 residues. The ends lost 9 bases at V and 0 bases at J; junction bases unmatched: 11. Germline CDR1 is LNHDA and CDR2 is SQIVND (reference sequence). The clonotype comes from a man in his fifties or sixties with acute or convalescent COVID-19. V and J are TRBV19 and TRBJ1-1, with 9 nucleotides matching TRBD1. Sequencing used peripheral blood. The CDR3 loop is CASSPGTGLLNTEAFF. In DNA form, the CDR3 reads TGTGCCAGCAGCCCCGGGACAGGGTTACTGAACACTGAAGCTTTCTTT.